The 25 T cell receptor beta chains below come from one sample, sequenced in a study of T cell responses to AZD1222 COVID-19 vaccine. Generated by immunoSEQ multiplex PCR, the TCRdb table keeps only in-frame clones and is missing some. The sample shows over 110,000 clones, about 90% of them seen only once. Material: peripheral blood, obtained 28 days after the second AZD1222 dose. These receptors all stem from an adult who received the AZD1222 COVID-19 vaccine.

The V gene is TRBV29-1, the J gene TRBJ1-5; 7 nucleotides line up with TRBD1. Germline V CDR1 and CDR2: SQVTM, ANQGSEA. This CDR3 contains 13 residues. V lost 5 bases, J lost 2 bases, and 3 bases stayed unmatched. CDR3 coding DNA: TGCAGCGTTCCCGGGACAGGCAATCAGCCCCAGCATTTT. It specifies CSVPGTGNQPQHF.

The chain is built from TRBV24-1 and TRBJ1-2; D gene ambiguous. This CDR3 is 14 amino acids long. CDR1 is KGHDR, CDR2 SFDVKD, per germline. V was trimmed by 3 bases and J by 2 bases, leaving 9 bases between them. The chain's CDR3 is CATSDPDGNYGYTF. The DNA of the CDR3 is TGTGCCACCAGTGATCCCGACGGGAACTATGGCTACACCTTC.

This clone was picked up one time. The V and J genes are TRBV15 and TRBJ2-7; the D gene is possibly TRBD1 (5 bases). V gave up 0 bases and J gave up 3 bases, with 6 bases separating them. Germline CDR1 and CDR2: LNHNV and YYDKDF (reference sequence). The CDR3 contains 13 residues. CDR3 loop: CATSRDRVYEQYF. The CDR3 nucleotides are TGTGCCACCAGCAGAGACAGGGTCTACGAGCAGTACTTC.

This clone was observed a single time. The V call is TRBV5-1, the J call TRBJ1-1; D gene unclear. The CDR3 has 14 amino acids. Germline V CDR1 and CDR2: SGHRS, YFSETQ. V was shortened by 1 base and J by 4 bases, with 11 bases between the two germline ends. CDR3 bases: TGCGCCAGCAGCTTGTCCGGGAGTAGCACTGAAGCTTTCTTT. It encodes CASSLSGSSTEAFF.

V usage is TRBV29-1 and J usage is TRBJ1-1; no clear D. The germline V gene has CDR1 SQVTM and CDR2 ANQGSEA. Trimming removed 7 bases from V and 2 bases from J, with 5 bases in between. The length of the CDR3 is 10 residues. CDR3 sequence (DNA): TGCAGCGGATTAAACACTGAAGCTTTCTTT. Its protein product is CSGLNTEAFF.

The chain has TRBV9 and TRBJ1-5, with no clear D. The CDR3 runs 15 residues. V dropped 4 bases and J dropped 2 bases, with 13 bases sitting between them. Germline-derived CDR1 and CDR2 are SGDLS and YYNGEE. The CDR3 here is CASSLTFGGNQPQHF. The CDR3 DNA follows: TGTGCCAGCAGCCTAACCTTTGGGGGCAATCAGCCCCAGCATTTT. Together with reference TRBV9 and TRBJ1-5, the CDR3 gives the full variable domain: DSGVTQTPKHLITATGQRVTLRCSPRSGDLSVYWYQQSLDQGLQFLIQYYNGEERAKGNILERFSAQQFPDLHSELNLSSLELGDSALYFCASSLTFGGNQPQHFGDGTRLSIL.

The chain carries TRBV15 and TRBJ1-2, with D perhaps matching TRBD1 (5 bases). CDR3 length equals 13 residues. CDR1 is LNHNV and CDR2 is YYDKDF in the germline V gene (reference sequence). V was clipped by 0 bases and J by 8 bases, with 10 bases between them. CDR3 protein: CATSREDKGGYTF. The CDR3 DNA sequence: TGTGCCACCAGCAGAGAGGACAAGGGGGGCTACACCTTC.

The V call is TRBV9, the J call TRBJ2-2; 10 nucleotides agree with TRBD2. Trimming took 4 bases from V and 2 from J; bases not matched to a gene: 5. The CDR3 is 16 amino acids. The germline gives CDR1 SGDLS, CDR2 YYNGEE. The CDR3 here is CASSTRTSGNTGELFF. The CDR3 region has the DNA TGTGCCAGCAGCACCCGGACTAGCGGCAACACCGGGGAGCTGTTTTTT.

The chain joins TRBV5-1 to TRBJ1-5; D ambiguous. This CDR3 contains 15 residues. Germline V lookup: CDR1 SGHRS, CDR2 YFSETQ. V was cut by 0 bases and J by 1 base, with 8 bases left in between. CDR3 residues: CASSLDSGSNQPQHF. For the CDR3, the DNA is TGCGCCAGCAGCTTGGACAGTGGGAGCAATCAGCCCCAGCATTTT.

The gene calls are TRBV28 and TRBJ1-3; 9 nucleotides agree with TRBD1. Germline V lookup: CDR1 MDHEN, CDR2 SYDVKM. The CDR3 is 17 amino acids. Trimming removed 3 bases from V and 2 bases from J; junction bases left unmatched: 8. CDR3 amino acids: CASSFAGTGKTGNTIYF. The CDR3 DNA is TGTGCCAGCAGTTTTGCCGGGACAGGGAAGACTGGAAACACCATATATTTT. Variable domain in full (rest from reference TRBV28 and TRBJ1-3): DVKVTQSSRYLVKRTGEKVFLECVQDMDHENMFWYRQDPGLGLRLIYFSYDVKMKEKGDIPEGYSVSREKKERFSLILESASTNQTSMYLCASSFAGTGKTGNTIYFGEGSWLTVV.

CDR3 sequence (DNA): TGTGCCAGCAGCCAAGAGGGCCGAAGCACAGATACGCAGTATTTT. It yields the protein CASSQEGRSTDTQYF. This chain joins TRBV3-1 (or the pseudogene TRBV3-2) and TRBJ2-3; D gene unclear. Germline V gives CDR1 LGHDT, CDR2 YNNKEL (reference sequence). The CDR3 has 15 amino acids. V dropped 0 bases and J dropped 0 bases, with 7 bases sitting between them.

This chain joins TRBV10-2 and TRBJ1-1; D unclear. Germline CDR1 WSHSY, CDR2 SAAADI. V shed 10 bases and J shed 0 bases, with 9 bases lying between them. CDR3 length equals 12 residues. The CDR3 sequence: CATSGLNTEAFF. The CDR3, as DNA: TGCGCCACCTCTGGGTTGAACACTGAAGCTTTCTTT.

The gene calls are TRBV19 and TRBJ2-3; TRBD1 aligns across 11 bases. There are 17 residues in the CDR3. Per the germline V gene, CDR1 is LNHDA and CDR2 is SQIVND (reference sequence). J was trimmed by 6 bases and V by 6 bases; bases with no gene match: 14. The CDR3 sequence: CASRNFGQGAFRDTQYF. CDR3 DNA sequence: TGTGCCAGTAGAAATTTCGGACAGGGGGCCTTTAGGGATACGCAGTATTTT.

The V and J genes are TRBV7-8 and TRBJ1-1; D gene uncertain. Deletions cut 1 base from V and 2 bases from J, with 11 bases between. CDR1 is SGHVS, CDR2 FQNEAQ, per germline. This CDR3 is built from 15 residues. This CDR3 is CASSLGRASNTEAFF. The CDR3 DNA follows: TGTGCCAGCAGCTTAGGCAGAGCCTCAAACACTGAAGCTTTCTTT.

The chain joins TRBV19 to TRBJ1-5, with D hard to call. Germline CDR1 LNHDA, CDR2 SQIVND (reference sequence). This CDR3 contains 16 residues. V shed 0 bases and J shed 2 bases, with 11 bases lying between them. CDR3 sequence (DNA): TGTGCCAGTAGTATAGATTCGGTAGTTGGCAATCAGCCCCAGCATTTT. It encodes CASSIDSVVGNQPQHF. Full variable domain (outside the CDR3, taken from reference TRBV19 and TRBJ1-5): DGGITQSPKYLFRKEGQNVTLSCEQNLNHDAMYWYRQDPGQGLRLIYYSQIVNDFQKGDIAEGYSVSREKKESFPLTVTSAQKNPTAFYLCASSIDSVVGNQPQHFGDGTRLSIL.

V usage is TRBV7-9 and J usage is TRBJ2-1; D might be TRBD2 (6 bases). CDR3 size: 17 residues. The germline V gene has CDR1 SEHNR and CDR2 FQNEAQ (reference sequence). The ends were cut back, 0 bases at V and 6 bases at J, with 18 bases in the middle. This CDR3 reads CASSLAPSAGYTNEQFF. CDR3 coding DNA: TGTGCCAGCAGCTTAGCCCCCTCAGCGGGCTACACCAATGAGCAGTTCTTC.

The chain employs TRBV15 and TRBJ1-1; no definite D call. Germline values: CDR1 LNHNV, CDR2 YYDKDF (reference sequence). The V gene lost 0 bases and the J gene lost 4 bases, with 9 bases spanning the gap. CDR3 size: 14 residues. The CDR3 is CATSRDMAGTEAFF. CDR3 DNA: TGTGCCACCAGCAGAGATATGGCGGGCACTGAAGCTTTCTTT.

J is TRBJ1-2 and V is TRBV27, with D uncertain. The V and J ends lost 7 bases and 0 bases respectively, with 15 bases between them. CDR3 size: 15 residues. Germline CDR1 is MNHEY and CDR2 is SMNVEV (reference sequence). The CDR3 spells CASTPADRTNYGYTF. The CDR3 coding sequence is TGTGCCAGCACCCCAGCGGACCGTACTAACTATGGCTACACCTTC.

The V and J genes are TRBV12-3 or TRBV12-4 and TRBJ1-2; 7 bases fit TRBD1. This CDR3 comprises 12 residues. J was trimmed by 8 bases and V by 2 bases; bases with no gene match: 2. The CDR3 protein is CASSLTGDGYTF. The CDR3, as DNA: TGTGCCAGCAGTTTAACAGGGGACGGCTACACCTTC.

CDR3 sequence: CASSAAGGKETQYF. Here the CDR3 DNA reads TGTGCCAGCAGCGCAGCGGGGGGGAAAGAGACCCAGTACTTC. V and J are TRBV9 and TRBJ2-5; 10 bases match TRBD2. The CDR3 has 14 residues. Trimming removed 3 bases from V and 3 bases from J; junction bases left unmatched: 2. Per germline, CDR1 SGDLS and CDR2 YYNGEE.

V is TRBV6-2 or TRBV6-3 and J is TRBJ2-7, with 9 bases fitting TRBD2. V gave up 2 bases and J gave up 1 base; unmatched junction bases: 6. CDR3 length equals 16 residues. Germline CDR1 MNHEY, CDR2 SVGEGT. CDR3 nucleotides: TGTGCCAGCAGTTACCAGCTAGCGGGGCGATCCTACGAGCAGTACGTC. The encoded protein is CASSYQLAGRSYEQYV.

This sequence joins TRBV28 and TRBJ1-1; TRBD1 agrees at 8 bases. Unmatched junction bases numbered 9, after V lost 4 bases and J lost 2 bases. Germline values: CDR1 MDHEN, CDR2 SYDVKM. CDR3 length equals 16 residues. The CDR3 coding sequence is TGTGCCAGCAGTTCGACGCCGGACAGGGTAAACACTGAAGCTTTCTTT. It codes for CASSSTPDRVNTEAFF. The full variable domain, completed using reference TRBV28 and TRBJ1-1, is DVKVTQSSRYLVKRTGEKVFLECVQDMDHENMFWYRQDPGLGLRLIYFSYDVKMKEKGDIPEGYSVSREKKERFSLILESASTNQTSMYLCASSSTPDRVNTEAFFGQGTRLTVV.

This rearrangement joins TRBV28 to TRBJ1-1, with D tentatively TRBD1 (5 bases). CDR3 length: 15 residues. Trimming took off 6 bases at V and 1 base at J, with 15 bases between the two ends. The germline V gene has CDR1 MDHEN and CDR2 SYDVKM. The CDR3 loop is CASSSPGTENTEAFF. The DNA for the CDR3 is TGTGCCAGCAGCTCCCCCGGGACGGAGAACACTGAAGCTTTCTTT.

The chain uses TRBV7-7 and TRBJ2-7; D perhaps matches TRBD2 (6 bases). The CDR3 runs to 15 residues. The germline V gene has CDR1 SSHAT and CDR2 FNYEAQ (reference sequence). CDR3 sequence: CASSPGLNSRDEQYV. CDR3 nucleotides: TGTGCTAGCAGCCCGGGACTCAACTCTAGGGACGAGCAGTACGTC.

The chain is built from TRBV7-9 and TRBJ1-4, with D perhaps TRBD1 (5 bases). With 5 bases removed from V and 8 bases from J, the gap between germline ends came to 15 bases. CDR1 and CDR2 (germline): SEHNR, FQNEAQ (reference sequence). CDR3 length equals 14 residues. CDR3 nucleotides: TGTGCCAGCAGCCGGGGAGGGGCCCTGGAAAAACTGTTTTTT. As protein: CASSRGGALEKLFF.